A single sample is the source of the 13 T cell receptor beta chains below, sequenced in a study of technical replicates of blood from a few donors. Profiled with immunoSEQ multiplex PCR; TCRdb holds only in-frame clones, not every one. The table includes approximately 59,000 clones, approximately 86% detected once. The source material was PBMCs. Receptors originate from a human donor in good health. Some clones in this sample may be carry-over from other donors' samples.

This clone showed up just a few times. J is TRBJ1-1 and V is TRBV11-2, with 11 bases matching TRBD1. Trimming at V came to 3 bases and at J to 5 bases, leaving 8 bases not matched to a gene. Germline V gives CDR1 SGHAT, CDR2 FQNNGV. This CDR3 is 16 amino acids long. The CDR3 region is CASSLGTGGRRTEAFF. CDR3 bases: TGTGCCAGCAGCTTGGGGACAGGGGGAAGAAGAACTGAAGCTTTCTTT. Full variable domain (outside the CDR3, taken from reference TRBV11-2 and TRBJ1-1): EAGVAQSPRYKIIEKRQSVAFWCNPISGHATLYWYQQILGQGPKLLIQFQNNGVVDDSQLPKDRFSAERLKGVDSTLKIQPAKLEDSAVYLCASSLGTGGRRTEAFFGQGTRLTVV.

This clone was observed at least ten times. The gene calls are TRBV29-1 and TRBJ1-1; D gene uncertain. CDR3 size: 13 residues. In germline, CDR1 is SQVTM, CDR2 ANQGSEA. V shed 2 bases and J shed 6 bases, with 13 bases lying between them. The CDR3 here is CSVEIGKTAEAFF. The CDR3 DNA reads TGCAGCGTTGAAATTGGAAAAACAGCTGAAGCTTTCTTT.

This clone was recorded only once. The rearrangement joins TRBV6-4 to TRBJ2-3; D call uncertain. V was shortened by 4 bases and J by 1 base, with 9 bases between the two germline ends. The CDR3 runs 14 residues. In germline, CDR1 is MRHNA, CDR2 SNTAGT. The CDR3 DNA reads TGTGCCAGCAGTGTGCAGTATGGCACAGATACGCAGTATTTT. The encoded protein is CASSVQYGTDTQYF.

The chain is built from TRBV30 and TRBJ2-5, with D possibly being TRBD1 (5 bases). This CDR3 region has 12 residues. V lost 4 bases to trimming and J lost 7 bases, with 13 bases between them. Germline V gene data show CDR1 as GTSNPN and CDR2 as SVGIG (reference sequence). The DNA for the CDR3 is TGTGCCTGGACTAGGGGTTGGGGGACCCAGTACTTC. Protein sequence: CAWTRGWGTQYF.

The chain combines TRBV27 with TRBJ2-2; D uncertain. From germline, CDR1 is MNHEY and CDR2 SMNVEV (reference sequence). This CDR3 has 14 amino acids. Trimming shortened V by 3 bases and J by 0 bases, and 5 bases separated the two germline ends. CDR3 nucleotide sequence: TGTGCCAGCAGTTTTACTACGAACACCGGGGAGCTGTTTTTT. Its protein product is CASSFTTNTGELFF.

J is TRBJ2-7 and V is TRBV6-1; the match to TRBD1 covers 7 bases. The CDR3 covers 13 residues. V shed 5 bases and J 3 bases; nucleotides not matched to a gene: 4. The V gene's germline CDR1 is MNHNS and CDR2 SASEGT. CDR3 amino acids: CASSKGTDYEQYF. The CDR3 nucleotides read TGTGCCAGCAGTAAGGGGACAGACTACGAGCAGTACTTC.

The chain recombines TRBV6-6 with TRBJ2-7, with 8 positions matching TRBD1. The CDR3 extends over 15 amino acids. After removal of 6 bases from V and 1 base from J, the junction contained 8 bases not matched to a gene. Germline loops: CDR1 MNHNY, CDR2 SVGAGI (reference sequence). The CDR3 is CASRLEGQGSYEQYF. CDR3 DNA: TGTGCCAGCAGACTTGAAGGACAGGGATCCTACGAGCAGTACTTC.

The rearrangement links TRBV7-8 to TRBJ1-5; D perhaps matches TRBD1 (5 bases). This CDR3 comprises 15 residues. The V end lost 4 bases, the J end lost 3 bases, and 13 bases lay between the germline ends. CDR1 is SGHVS and CDR2 is FQNEAQ in the germline V gene. The CDR3 sequence: CASSSGGGLNQPQHF. CDR3 DNA sequence: TGTGCCAGCAGCTCCGGGGGTGGCCTCAATCAGCCCCAGCATTTT.

The chain recombines TRBV10-2 with TRBJ1-4, with D perhaps TRBD1 (6 bases). CDR3 size: 14 residues. Germline V gives CDR1 WSHSY, CDR2 SAAADI. The ends were cut back, 6 bases at V and 4 bases at J, with 12 bases in the middle. The CDR3 region is CASSSGALNEKLFF. The CDR3 DNA follows: TGCGCCAGCAGCTCAGGGGCGCTTAATGAAAAACTGTTTTTT.

This clone occurred a few times. The rearrangement uses TRBV29-1 and TRBJ2-3; 7 bases are a match to TRBD1. Germline V lookup: CDR1 SQVTM, CDR2 ANQGSEA. CDR3 length: 12 residues. V was clipped by 5 bases and J by 4 bases; unmatched bases: 3. This CDR3 reads CSVPQGADTQYF. The DNA for the CDR3 is TGCAGCGTTCCTCAGGGGGCAGATACGCAGTATTTT.

The V and J genes are TRBV19 and TRBJ2-6; D is possibly TRBD2 (6 bases). This CDR3 has 14 residues. V lost 4 bases to trimming and J lost 2 bases, with 6 bases between them. The germline V gene encodes CDR1 LNHDA and CDR2 SQIVND (reference sequence). CDR3 nucleotides: TGTGCCAGTAGTAGGGGGGCTGGGGCCAACGTCCTGACTTTC. Translated: CASSRGAGANVLTF. Variable domain in full (rest from reference TRBV19 and TRBJ2-6): DGGITQSPKYLFRKEGQNVTLSCEQNLNHDAMYWYRQDPGQGLRLIYYSQIVNDFQKGDIAEGYSVSREKKESFPLTVTSAQKNPTAFYLCASSRGAGANVLTFGAGSRLTVL.

A single count supports this clone. In DNA form, the CDR3 reads TGTGCCAGCGGTCCTACCCGGGCGGGGGGGGAGAACTATAACGAGCAGTACTTC. Translated, it gives CASGPTRAGGENYNEQYF. The chain is built from TRBV21-1 and TRBJ2-7; the D segment call TRBD2 is taken from the table without a DNA check. TRBV21-1 is designated a pseudogene. The CDR3 is made up of 18 amino acids.

The gene calls are TRBV5-1 and TRBJ1-1; 7 bases are shared with TRBD1. This CDR3 has 14 amino acids. In germline, CDR1 is SGHRS, CDR2 YFSETQ. After removal of 5 bases from V and 4 bases from J, the junction contained 8 bases not matched to a gene. The CDR3 is CASRGGGDITEAFF. The CDR3 DNA follows: TGCGCCAGCAGAGGAGGGGGCGATATCACTGAAGCTTTCTTT.